This TCR beta chain was identified in a study of cytomegalovirus exposure and HLA in healthy donors. Looking at the study overall: There were 117 million unique TCR beta sequences, drawn from about 179 million T cells, in an earlier analysis.

This CDR3 contains 16 residues. CDR1 and CDR2 from the germline V gene are SGHTA and FQGTGA. The ends lost 5 bases at V and 4 bases at J; junction bases unmatched: 8. Points on this clone: Its antigen is still unknown.

PCR was performed using 60 Vbeta and 13 Jbeta primers. The table came from immunoSEQ multiplex PCR; TCRdb's copy has only in-frame clones and leaves some out. The table records about 170,000 clones, around 86% of them present only once. Regarding the study as a whole: A later analysis found most CMV-associated TCR beta chains apparently HLA-restricted. The authors reported that TCR beta sequences could predict HLA-A and HLA-B alleles. These predictions were accurate for most subjects in the first cohort.

The sequenced sample was PBMCs. The chain is built from TRBV7-3 and TRBJ2-3; 11 bases are a match to TRBD1. The sequence was collected from a girl aged 2 to 10 in good health and CMV-seropositive. CDR3 amino acids: CASSTDPGQGADTQYF. The DNA of the CDR3 is TGTGCCAGCAGCACGGATCCGGGACAGGGGGCAGATACGCAGTATTTT.